This TCR beta chain comes out of a study of cytomegalovirus exposure and HLA in healthy donors. General study results and limits: Per a prior analysis, the majority of TCR beta V segments were productive roughly 90% or roughly 30% of the time. In a later analysis, specific HLA alleles were associated with 15,000 to 20,000 TCR beta sequences at a 0.05 false discovery rate. Later analysis demonstrated an association between a missense DCLRE1C variant and TCR beta V- and J-gene trimming.

Turning to this clone: Antigen unknown.

Primers: 60 Vbeta forward and 13 Jbeta reverse. Original methodology: As a later analysis found, there were 70 million to 100 million unique TCR beta chains, of which 8.5 million to 14 million were shared. Generated by immunoSEQ multiplex PCR, the TCRdb table keeps only in-frame clones and is missing some. V, J and clone size reflect that table, while D and trimming were determined from the DNA. The sample records 150,000 to 200,000 clones, approximately 80% being singletons. The receptor's source is a woman under 30 in good health and CMV-seropositive. Sequencing was performed on PBMCs.

The CDR3 sequence: CASSPPDLRANYGYTF. As DNA, the CDR3 is TGTGCCAGCTCACCACCGGATCTCCGGGCTAACTATGGCTACACCTTC. The rearrangement uses TRBV18 and TRBJ1-2, with D uncertain. CDR1 and CDR2 from the germline V gene are KGHSH and LQKENI. V was trimmed by 0 bases and J by 0 bases, leaving 11 bases between them. There are 16 residues in the CDR3.